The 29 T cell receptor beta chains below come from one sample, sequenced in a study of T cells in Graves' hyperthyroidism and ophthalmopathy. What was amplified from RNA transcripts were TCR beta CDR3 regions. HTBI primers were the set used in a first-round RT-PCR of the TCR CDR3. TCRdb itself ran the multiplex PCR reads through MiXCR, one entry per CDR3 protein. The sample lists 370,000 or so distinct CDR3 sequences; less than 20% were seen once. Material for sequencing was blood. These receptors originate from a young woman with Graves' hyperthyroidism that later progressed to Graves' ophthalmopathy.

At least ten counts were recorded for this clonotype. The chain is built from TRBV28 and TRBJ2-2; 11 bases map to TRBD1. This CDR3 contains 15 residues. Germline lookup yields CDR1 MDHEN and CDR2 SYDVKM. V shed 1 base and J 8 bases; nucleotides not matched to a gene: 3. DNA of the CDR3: TGTGCCAGCAGTTTATTCGGGACAGGGGGGGGGGAGCTGTTTTTT. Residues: CASSLFGTGGGELFF.

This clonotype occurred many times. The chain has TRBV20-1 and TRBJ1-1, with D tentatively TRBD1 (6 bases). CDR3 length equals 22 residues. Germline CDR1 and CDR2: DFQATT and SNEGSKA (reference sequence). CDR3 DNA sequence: TGCAACCCCGAAGCCCTTTCCCTCGAAGTTCTGGTCTTCTTTTTGAGGGGGGAGAAAGCTTTCTTT. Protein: CNPEALSLEVLVFFLRGEKAFF.

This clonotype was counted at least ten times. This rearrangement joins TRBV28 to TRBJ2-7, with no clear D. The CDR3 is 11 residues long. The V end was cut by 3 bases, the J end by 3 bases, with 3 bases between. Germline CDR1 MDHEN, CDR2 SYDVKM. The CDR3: CASSFGYEQYF. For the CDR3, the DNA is TGTGCCAGCAGTTTCGGCTACGAGCAGTACTTC. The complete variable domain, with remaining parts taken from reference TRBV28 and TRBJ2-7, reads DVKVTQSSRYLVKRTGEKVFLECVQDMDHENMFWYRQDPGLGLRLIYFSYDVKMKEKGDIPEGYSVSREKKERFSLILESASTNQTSMYLCASSFGYEQYFGPGTRLTVT.

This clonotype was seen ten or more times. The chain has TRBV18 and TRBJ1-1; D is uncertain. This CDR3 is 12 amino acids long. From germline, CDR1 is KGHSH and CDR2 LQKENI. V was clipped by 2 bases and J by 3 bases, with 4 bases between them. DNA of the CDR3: TGTGCCAGCTCACCATCGGACACTGAAGCTTTCTTT. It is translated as CASSPSDTEAFF.

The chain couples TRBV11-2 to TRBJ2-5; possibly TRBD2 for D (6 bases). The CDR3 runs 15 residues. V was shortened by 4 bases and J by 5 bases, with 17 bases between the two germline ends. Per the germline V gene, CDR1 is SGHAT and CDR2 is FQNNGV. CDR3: CASSYASLASETQYF. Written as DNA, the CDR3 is TGTGCCAGCAGCTACGCTTCACTAGCATCGGAGACCCAGTACTTC.

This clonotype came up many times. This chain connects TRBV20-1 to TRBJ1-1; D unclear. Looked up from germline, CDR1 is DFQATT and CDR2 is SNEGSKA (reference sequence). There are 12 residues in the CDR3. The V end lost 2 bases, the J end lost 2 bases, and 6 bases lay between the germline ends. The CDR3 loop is CSARQPNTEAFF. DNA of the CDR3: TGCAGTGCTAGACAGCCAAACACTGAAGCTTTCTTT.

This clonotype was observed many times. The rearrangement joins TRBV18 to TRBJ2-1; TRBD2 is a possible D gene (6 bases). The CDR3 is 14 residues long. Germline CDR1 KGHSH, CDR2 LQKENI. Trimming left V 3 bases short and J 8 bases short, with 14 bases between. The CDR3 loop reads CASSPRLDADEQFF. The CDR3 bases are TGTGCCAGCTCACCCAGACTAGACGCCGATGAGCAGTTCTTC.

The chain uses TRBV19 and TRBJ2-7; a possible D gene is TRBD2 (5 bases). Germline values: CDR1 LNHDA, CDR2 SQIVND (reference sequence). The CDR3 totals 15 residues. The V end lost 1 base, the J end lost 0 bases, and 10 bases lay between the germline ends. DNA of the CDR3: TGTGCCAGTAGTATAGGACTATACGGCTCCTACGAGCAGTACTTC. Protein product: CASSIGLYGSYEQYF.

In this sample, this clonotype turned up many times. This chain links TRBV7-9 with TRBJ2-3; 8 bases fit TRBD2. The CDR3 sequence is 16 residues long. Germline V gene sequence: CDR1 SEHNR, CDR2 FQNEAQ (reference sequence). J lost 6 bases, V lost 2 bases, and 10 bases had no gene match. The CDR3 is CASSLRPAGVPDTQYF. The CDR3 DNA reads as TGTGCCAGCAGCTTACGCCCAGCGGGAGTGCCCGATACGCAGTATTTT.

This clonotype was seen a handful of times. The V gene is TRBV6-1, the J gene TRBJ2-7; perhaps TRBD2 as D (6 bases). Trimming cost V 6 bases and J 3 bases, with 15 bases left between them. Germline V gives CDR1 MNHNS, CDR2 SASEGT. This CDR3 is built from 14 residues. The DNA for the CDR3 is TGTGCCAGCAGAACCCCGCGGGACCACTACGAGCAGTACTTC. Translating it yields CASRTPRDHYEQYF.

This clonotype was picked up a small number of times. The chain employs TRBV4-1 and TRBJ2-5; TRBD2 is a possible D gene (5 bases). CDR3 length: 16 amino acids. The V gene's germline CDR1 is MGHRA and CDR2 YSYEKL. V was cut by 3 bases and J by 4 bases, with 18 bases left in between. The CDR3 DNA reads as TGCGCCAGCAGCCAGATAGGCGGCGGGTTCCGAGAGACCCAGTACTTC. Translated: CASSQIGGGFRETQYF.

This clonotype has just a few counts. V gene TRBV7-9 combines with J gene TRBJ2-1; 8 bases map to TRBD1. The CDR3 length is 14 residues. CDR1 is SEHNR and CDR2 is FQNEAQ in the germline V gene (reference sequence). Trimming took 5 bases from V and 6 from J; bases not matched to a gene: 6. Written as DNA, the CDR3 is TGTGCCAGCAGCCCAGTAACAGGGGGCAATGAGCAGTTCTTC. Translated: CASSPVTGGNEQFF.

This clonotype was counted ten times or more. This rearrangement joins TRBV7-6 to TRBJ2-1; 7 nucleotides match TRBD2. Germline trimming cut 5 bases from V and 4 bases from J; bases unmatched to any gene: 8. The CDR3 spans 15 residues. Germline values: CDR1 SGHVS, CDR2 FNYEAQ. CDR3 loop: CASSPQTSSYNEQFF. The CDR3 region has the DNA TGTGCCAGCAGCCCCCAGACTAGCTCGTACAATGAGCAGTTCTTC.

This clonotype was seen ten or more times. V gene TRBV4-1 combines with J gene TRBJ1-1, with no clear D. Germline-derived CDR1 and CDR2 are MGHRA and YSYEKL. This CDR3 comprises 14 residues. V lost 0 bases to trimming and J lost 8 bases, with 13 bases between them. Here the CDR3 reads CASSQDRLIREAFF. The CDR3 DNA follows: TGCGCCAGCAGCCAAGATCGGCTAATCAGGGAAGCTTTCTTT.

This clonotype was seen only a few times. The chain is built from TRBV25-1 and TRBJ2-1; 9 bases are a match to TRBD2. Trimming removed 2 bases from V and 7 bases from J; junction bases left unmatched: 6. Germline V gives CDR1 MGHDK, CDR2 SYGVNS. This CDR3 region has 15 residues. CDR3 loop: CASSEEGTSKNEQFF. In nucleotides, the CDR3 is TGTGCCAGCAGTGAAGAGGGGACTAGCAAAAATGAGCAGTTCTTC.

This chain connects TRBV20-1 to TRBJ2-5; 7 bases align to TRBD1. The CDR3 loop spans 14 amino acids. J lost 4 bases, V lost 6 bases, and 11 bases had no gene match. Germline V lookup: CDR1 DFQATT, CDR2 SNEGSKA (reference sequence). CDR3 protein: CSATDRPPRETQYF. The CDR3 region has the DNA TGCAGTGCAACGGACAGGCCCCCGCGAGAGACCCAGTACTTC.

The CDR3 sequence is CASSYSKDGTGNNYVLTF. The CDR3 DNA sequence: TGTGCCAGCAGTTACTCGAAGGACGGGACAGGGAACAATTACGTCCTGACTTTC. The chain combines TRBV6-6 with TRBJ2-6; 9 bases agree with TRBD1. CDR1 MNHNY and CDR2 SVGAGI come from the germline V gene (reference sequence). V dropped 0 bases and J dropped 11; count of bases not matched to a gene: 14. CDR3 length: 18 residues.

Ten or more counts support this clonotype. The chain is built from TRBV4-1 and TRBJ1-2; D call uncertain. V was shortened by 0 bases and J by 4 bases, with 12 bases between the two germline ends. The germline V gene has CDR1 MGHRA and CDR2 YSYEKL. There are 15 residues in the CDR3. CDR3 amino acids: CASSQDPRVRYGYTF. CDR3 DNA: TGCGCCAGCAGCCAAGACCCCCGGGTCCGCTATGGCTACACCTTC.

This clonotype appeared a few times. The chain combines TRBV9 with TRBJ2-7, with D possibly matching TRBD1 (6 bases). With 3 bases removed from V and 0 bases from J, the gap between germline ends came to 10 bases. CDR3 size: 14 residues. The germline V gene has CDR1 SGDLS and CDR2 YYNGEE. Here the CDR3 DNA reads TGTGCCAGCAGCGCTGGACAGAGCTCCTACGAGCAGTACTTC. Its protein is CASSAGQSSYEQYF.

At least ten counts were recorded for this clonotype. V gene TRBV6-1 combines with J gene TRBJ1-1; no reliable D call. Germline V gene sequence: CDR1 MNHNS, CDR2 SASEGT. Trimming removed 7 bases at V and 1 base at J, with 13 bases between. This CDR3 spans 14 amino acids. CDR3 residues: CASKWWQENTEAFF. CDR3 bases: TGTGCCAGCAAATGGTGGCAGGAGAACACTGAAGCTTTCTTT.

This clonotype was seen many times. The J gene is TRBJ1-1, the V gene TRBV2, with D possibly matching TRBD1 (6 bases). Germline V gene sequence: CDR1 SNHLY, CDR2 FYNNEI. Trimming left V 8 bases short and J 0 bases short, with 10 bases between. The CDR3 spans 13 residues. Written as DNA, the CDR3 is TGTGCCAGCCTAAGACAGGTGAACACTGAAGCTTTCTTT. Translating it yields CASLRQVNTEAFF. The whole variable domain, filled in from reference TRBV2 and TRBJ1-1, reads EPEVTQTPSHQVTQMGQEVILRCVPISNHLYFYWYRQILGQKVEFLVSFYNNEISEKSEIFDDQFSVERPDGSNFTLKIRSTKLEDSAMYFCASLRQVNTEAFFGQGTRLTVV.

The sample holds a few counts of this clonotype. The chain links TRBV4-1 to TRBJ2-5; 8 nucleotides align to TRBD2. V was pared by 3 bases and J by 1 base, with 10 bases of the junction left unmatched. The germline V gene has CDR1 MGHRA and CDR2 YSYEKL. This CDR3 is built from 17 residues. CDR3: CASSQGGGLAPQETQYF. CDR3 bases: TGCGCCAGCAGCCAGGGGGGAGGACTAGCTCCCCAAGAGACCCAGTACTTC.

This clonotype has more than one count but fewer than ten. CDR3 in amino acids: CASSLTSTNTGELFF. Here the CDR3 DNA reads TGTGCCAGCAGTCTCACTAGTACGAACACCGGGGAGCTGTTTTTT. The chain couples TRBV27 to TRBJ2-2; D possibly corresponds to TRBD2 (5 bases). Germline V gives CDR1 MNHEY, CDR2 SMNVEV (reference sequence). V gave up 5 bases and J gave up 0 bases, with 10 bases separating them. There are 15 residues in the CDR3.

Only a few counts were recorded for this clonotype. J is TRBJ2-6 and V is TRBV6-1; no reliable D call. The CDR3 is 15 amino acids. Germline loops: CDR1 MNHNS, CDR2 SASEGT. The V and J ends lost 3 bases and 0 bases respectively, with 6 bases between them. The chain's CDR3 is CASSDTRSGANVLTF. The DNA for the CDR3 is TGTGCCAGCAGTGATACCCGCTCTGGGGCCAACGTCCTGACTTTC.

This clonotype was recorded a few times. The CDR3 is CSAGGVVADNYGYTF. The CDR3 DNA sequence: TGCAGTGCTGGGGGGGTTGTTGCTGATAACTATGGCTACACCTTC. The chain uses TRBV20-1 and TRBJ1-2; D perhaps matches TRBD1 (5 bases). The V gene's germline CDR1 is DFQATT and CDR2 SNEGSKA (reference sequence). CDR3 size: 15 residues. Trimming stripped 5 bases from V and 1 base from J, with 17 bases between.

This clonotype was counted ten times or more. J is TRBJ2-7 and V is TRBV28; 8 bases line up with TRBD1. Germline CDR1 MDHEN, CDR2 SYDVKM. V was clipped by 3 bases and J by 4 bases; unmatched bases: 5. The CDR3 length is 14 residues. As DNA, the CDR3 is TGTGCCAGCAGTTTCGGGACAGGTAATTACGAGCAGTACTTC. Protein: CASSFGTGNYEQYF.

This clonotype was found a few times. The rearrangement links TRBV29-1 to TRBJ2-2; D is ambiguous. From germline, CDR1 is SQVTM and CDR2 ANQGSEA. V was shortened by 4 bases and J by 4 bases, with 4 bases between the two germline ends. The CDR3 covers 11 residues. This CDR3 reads CSVALTGELFF. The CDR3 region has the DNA TGCAGCGTTGCCCTCACCGGGGAGCTGTTTTTT.

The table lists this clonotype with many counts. CDR3 DNA: TGTGCCAGCAGTTTCCTAGCCGAAACAGGAGAGACCCAGTACTTC. This encodes CASSFLAETGETQYF. The chain uses TRBV28 and TRBJ2-5; either TRBD1 or TRBD2 may fit D (5 bases each). The V end was cut by 3 bases, the J end by 4 bases, with 15 bases between. Germline assignment: CDR1 MDHEN and CDR2 SYDVKM. This CDR3 is 15 amino acids long.

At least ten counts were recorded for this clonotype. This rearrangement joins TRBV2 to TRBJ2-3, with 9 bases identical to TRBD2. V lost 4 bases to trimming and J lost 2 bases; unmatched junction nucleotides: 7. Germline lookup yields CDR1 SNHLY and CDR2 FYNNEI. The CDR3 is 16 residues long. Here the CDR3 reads CASSVRAGGSTDTQYF. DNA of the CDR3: TGTGCCAGCAGTGTCCGCGCGGGAGGGTCCACAGATACGCAGTATTTT.